Listed below are T cell receptor beta chains from one sample, sequenced in a study of shared clonotypes between healthy human individuals. The data were produced by immunoSEQ multiplex PCR, yet TCRdb's version contains in-frame clones alone and is incomplete. The repertoire includes about 380,000 clones, about 96% of them detected once, and 0.32% sits in the top ten. The sample taken for sequencing was memory CD8+ T cells sorted from blood. The receptors shown here come from a young man in good health. Each CDR3 is given with its conserved first and last residue. A D gene is named only where the DNA matches it firmly. Size tells how often a clone was seen (once, few, many) or the class of an expanded clone, and some rows leave it out.

d_call: TRBD1
v_call: TRBV19
clone_size: -
j_call: TRBJ1-2
cdr3_nt: TGTGCCAGTAGTATGGTGGTGGACAGGGGCTATGGCTACACCTTC
cdr3_aa: CASSMVVDRGYGYTF

d_call: -
v_call: TRBV2
clone_size: -
j_call: TRBJ1-5
cdr3_nt: TGTGCCAGCAGATCCCGGACAGAGGGCAATCAGCCCCAGCATTTT
cdr3_aa: CASRSRTEGNQPQHF

d_call: -
v_call: TRBV28
clone_size: -
j_call: TRBJ2-1
cdr3_nt: TGTGCCAGCAGTTTAGGGGTCGAGAGGACCTACAATGAGCAGTTCTTC
cdr3_aa: CASSLGVERTYNEQFF

d_call: -
v_call: TRBV28
clone_size: -
j_call: TRBJ1-5
cdr3_nt: TGTGCCAGCAGTTTGAGTCCTGGGGGAGGCCAGCCCCAGCATTTT
cdr3_aa: CASSLSPGGGQPQHF

d_call: TRBD2
v_call: TRBV9
clone_size: once
j_call: TRBJ2-5
cdr3_nt: TGTGCCAGCAGCACGAGTGGTGGGACTAGCGGGAGCAGGGAGACCCAGTACTTC
cdr3_aa: CASSTSGGTSGSRETQYF

d_call: TRBD2
v_call: TRBV29-1
clone_size: -
j_call: TRBJ2-7
cdr3_nt: TGCAGCGTCCTCCGAGGGCTAGCGGGAGGCCCCACCTACGAGCAGTACTTC
cdr3_aa: CSVLRGLAGGPTYEQYF

d_call: -
v_call: TRBV4-2
clone_size: once
j_call: TRBJ2-3
cdr3_nt: TGTGCCAGCAGCCAAGAGTGGGGTAGAGATACGCAGTATTTT
cdr3_aa: CASSQEWGRDTQYF

d_call: TRBD1
v_call: TRBV7-8
clone_size: -
j_call: TRBJ1-5
cdr3_nt: TGTGCCAGCAGCTCCGGGACAGGGGGATCTCGCAATCAGCCCCAGCATTTT
cdr3_aa: CASSSGTGGSRNQPQHF

d_call: -
v_call: TRBV19
clone_size: -
j_call: TRBJ2-3
cdr3_nt: TGTGCCAGTAGTATTGGGGTACAGGATACGCAGTATTTT
cdr3_aa: CASSIGVQDTQYF

d_call: TRBD2
v_call: TRBV6-5
clone_size: -
j_call: TRBJ2-3
cdr3_nt: TGTGCCAGCAGAGGCAGCGGGAGGGGCACAGATACGCAGTATTTT
cdr3_aa: CASRGSGRGTDTQYF

d_call: TRBD2
v_call: TRBV4-1
clone_size: once
j_call: TRBJ2-3
cdr3_nt: TGCGCCAGCAGCCAAGAAGGAAGCGGGAGGGCCCGCGGCACAGATACGCAGTATTTT
cdr3_aa: CASSQEGSGRARGTDTQYF

d_call: -
v_call: TRBV30
clone_size: -
j_call: TRBJ1-2
cdr3_nt: TGTGCCTGGCTTCGACCTACTAACTATGGCTACACCTTC
cdr3_aa: CAWLRPTNYGYTF

d_call: -
v_call: TRBV7-8
clone_size: -
j_call: TRBJ1-2
cdr3_nt: TGTGCCAGCAGCTTAGATCGCGATGGCTACACCTTC
cdr3_aa: CASSLDRDGYTF

d_call: -
v_call: TRBV5-1
clone_size: once
j_call: TRBJ1-4
cdr3_nt: TGCGCCAGCAGCTTGGTTGGAGTAGGGGAGAATGAAAAACTGTTTTTT
cdr3_aa: CASSLVGVGENEKLFF

d_call: -
v_call: TRBV15
clone_size: -
j_call: TRBJ2-3
cdr3_nt: TGTGCCACCAGCAGCCGGGACCGCACAGATACGCAGTATTTT
cdr3_aa: CATSSRDRTDTQYF